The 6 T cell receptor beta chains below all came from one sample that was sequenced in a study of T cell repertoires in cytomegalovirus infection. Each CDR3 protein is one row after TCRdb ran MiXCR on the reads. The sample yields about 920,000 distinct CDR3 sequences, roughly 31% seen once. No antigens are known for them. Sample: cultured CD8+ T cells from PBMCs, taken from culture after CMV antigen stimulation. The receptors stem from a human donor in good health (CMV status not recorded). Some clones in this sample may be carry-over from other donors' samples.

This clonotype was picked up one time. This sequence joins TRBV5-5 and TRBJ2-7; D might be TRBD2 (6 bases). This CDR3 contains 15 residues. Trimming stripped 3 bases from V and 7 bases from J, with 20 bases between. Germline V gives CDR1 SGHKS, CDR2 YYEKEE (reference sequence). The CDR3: CASSYAGTSRLEQYV. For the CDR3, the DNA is TGTGCCAGCAGCTATGCTGGGACTTCCCGTCTAGAGCAGTACGTC.

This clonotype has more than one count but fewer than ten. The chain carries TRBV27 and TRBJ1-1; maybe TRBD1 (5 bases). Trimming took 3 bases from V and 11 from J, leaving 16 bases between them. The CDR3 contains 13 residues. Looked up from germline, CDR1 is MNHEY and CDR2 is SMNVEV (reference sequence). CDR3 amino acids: CASSFGTRRMAFF. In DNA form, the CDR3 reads TGTGCCAGCAGTTTTGGGACGAGACGTATGGCTTTCTTT.

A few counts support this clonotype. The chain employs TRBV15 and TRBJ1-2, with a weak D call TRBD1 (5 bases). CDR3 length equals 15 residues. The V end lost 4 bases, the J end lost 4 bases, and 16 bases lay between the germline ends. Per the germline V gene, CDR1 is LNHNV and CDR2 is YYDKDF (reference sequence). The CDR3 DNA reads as TGTGCCACCAGCACAGCCCCAGGGTTTCTCTATGGCTACACCTTC. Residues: CATSTAPGFLYGYTF.

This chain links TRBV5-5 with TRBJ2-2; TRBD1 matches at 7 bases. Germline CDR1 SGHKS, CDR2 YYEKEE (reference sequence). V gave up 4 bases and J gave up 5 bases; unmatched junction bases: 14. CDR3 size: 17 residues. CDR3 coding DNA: TGTGCCAGCAGCCTGAACAGGGGCCCTTTAACTACCGGGGAGCTGTTTTTT. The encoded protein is CASSLNRGPLTTGELFF.

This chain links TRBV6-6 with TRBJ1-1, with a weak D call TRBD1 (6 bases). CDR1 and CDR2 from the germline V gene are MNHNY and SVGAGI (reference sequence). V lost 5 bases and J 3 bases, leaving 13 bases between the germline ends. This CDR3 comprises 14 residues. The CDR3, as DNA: TGTGCCAGCAGTCCCTGGGACACCTACACTGAAGCTTTCTTT. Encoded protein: CASSPWDTYTEAFF.

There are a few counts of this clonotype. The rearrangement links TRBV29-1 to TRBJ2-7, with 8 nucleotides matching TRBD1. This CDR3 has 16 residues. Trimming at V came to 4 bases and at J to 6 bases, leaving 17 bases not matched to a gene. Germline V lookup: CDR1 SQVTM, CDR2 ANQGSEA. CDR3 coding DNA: TGCAGCGTTGGACGTCCTCGACAGGGGTTCAGGGGCGAGCAGTACGTC. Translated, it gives CSVGRPRQGFRGEQYV.